Each of the 14 T cell receptor beta chains below was sequenced from the same sample in a study of shared clonotypes between healthy human individuals. Some clones are missing from TCRdb's copy, which holds only in-frame ones; the method was immunoSEQ multiplex PCR. The sample has some 1,900,000 clones, approximately 95% seen once. The naive CD8 subset, CD45RO-negative cells positively selected for CCR7, excluded terminally differentiated effector memory CD45RA+ cells. What was sequenced was naive CD8+ T cells sorted from blood. The receptors derive from a man aged 18 to 29 in good health.

The chain employs TRBV11-2 and TRBJ2-5; 9 bases agree with TRBD2. CDR3 size: 16 residues. Per germline, CDR1 SGHAT and CDR2 FQNNGV. V was pared by 1 base and J by 5 bases, with 8 bases of the junction left unmatched. CDR3 in amino acids: CASSLGSGSRMETQYF. DNA of the CDR3: TGTGCCAGCAGCTTAGGTAGCGGGAGTCGAATGGAGACCCAGTACTTC.

The CDR3 nucleotides read TGTGCCAGCAGGCCCCAGGAAGTGGCCGTGGAAACCGGGGAGCTGTTTTTT. This codes for CASRPQEVAVETGELFF. V gene TRBV27 combines with J gene TRBJ2-2; D remains unclear. CDR1 and CDR2 (germline): MNHEY, SMNVEV (reference sequence). The CDR3 runs 17 residues. The ends were cut back, 6 bases at V and 5 bases at J, with 22 bases in the middle.

This clone came up once. The chain recombines TRBV29-1 with TRBJ2-7; the D is unclear. The CDR3 sequence is 15 residues long. The germline CDR1 and CDR2 sequences are SQVTM and ANQGSEA. V lost 6 bases and J 0 bases, leaving 18 bases between the germline ends. CDR3 amino acids: CSVLGYSLSSYEQYF. The CDR3 region has the DNA TGCAGCGTCCTCGGTTACTCCCTAAGCTCCTACGAGCAGTACTTC.

The V gene is TRBV9, the J gene TRBJ2-1; TRBD2 aligns across 12 bases. With V trimmed by 4 bases and J by 8 bases, 7 bases remained unmatched. The CDR3 consists of 15 residues. Germline CDR1 SGDLS, CDR2 YYNGEE. The CDR3 bases are TGTGCCAGCAGCTTTCGACTAGCGGGGGTCGATGAGCAGTTCTTC. It translates to CASSFRLAGVDEQFF.

Comments on this clone: Germline is not matched at one junction end, which may reflect a read error. The sample carries other DNA sequences with the same CDR3. The genes are TRBV6-5 and TRBJ2-7; possible D gene TRBD2, 6 bases. This CDR3 is 14 amino acids long. From germline, CDR1 is MNHEY and CDR2 SVGAGI. This CDR3 is CASSYSGETYEQYF. CDR3 nucleotides: TGTGCTAGCAGTTACTCGGGGGAGACCTACGAGCAGTACTTC.

The V gene is TRBV4-3, the J gene TRBJ2-7; unclear D gene. The CDR3 totals 14 residues. V was clipped by 6 bases and J by 0 bases, with 12 bases between them. Germline V gene sequence: CDR1 LGHNA, CDR2 YSLEER. The CDR3, as DNA: TGCGCCAGCAGTCCCGGTCCAGGCTCCTACGAGCAGTACTTC. Translated: CASSPGPGSYEQYF.

The chain links TRBV4-3 to TRBJ2-1, with 7 nucleotides matching TRBD1. The CDR3 is 15 amino acids. In germline, CDR1 is LGHNA, CDR2 YSLEER. After removal of 1 base from V and 4 bases from J, the junction contained 4 bases not matched to a gene. DNA for the CDR3: TGCGCCAGCAGCCAAGCACAGGGGCTATACAATGAGCAGTTCTTC. Its protein product is CASSQAQGLYNEQFF.

The chain combines TRBV19 with TRBJ1-1; a possible D gene is TRBD1 (5 bases). CDR1 and CDR2 from the germline V gene are LNHDA and SQIVND (reference sequence). V lost 5 bases and J 1 base, leaving 8 bases between the germline ends. This CDR3 is built from 13 residues. CDR3 nucleotide sequence: TGTGCCAGTAGTGAGGGGACGAACACTGAAGCTTTCTTT. Protein sequence: CASSEGTNTEAFF.

This rearrangement joins TRBV6-1 to TRBJ2-1; D perhaps matches TRBD2 (5 bases). Trimming removed 3 bases at V and 8 bases at J, with 8 bases between. The germline CDR1 and CDR2 sequences are MNHNS and SASEGT. CDR3 size: 12 residues. The CDR3 DNA is TGTGCCAGCAGTGATTGGCGGGATGAGCAGTTCTTC. It encodes CASSDWRDEQFF.

The genes are TRBV27 and TRBJ2-2, with D perhaps TRBD1 (5 bases). The V gene's germline CDR1 is MNHEY and CDR2 SMNVEV (reference sequence). V was cut by 4 bases and J by 1 base, with 10 bases left in between. The CDR3 extends over 15 amino acids. The CDR3: CASSYQDKNTGELFF. CDR3 nucleotides: TGTGCCAGCAGTTATCAGGACAAGAACACCGGGGAGCTGTTTTTT.

On this clone itself: At the DNA level, this CDR3 is encoded by other sequences in the same sample as well. The chain combines TRBV5-1 with TRBJ1-2; D is unresolved. This CDR3 region has 14 residues. Per the germline V gene, CDR1 is SGHRS and CDR2 is YFSETQ. Deletions cut 0 bases from V and 3 bases from J, with 9 bases between. Here the CDR3 DNA reads TGCGCCAGCAGCTTGGAACCGGGTGACTATGGCTACACCTTC. Amino acid sequence: CASSLEPGDYGYTF.

This clone was seen once. The chain employs TRBV5-8 and TRBJ2-2; D is possibly TRBD2 (5 bases). CDR1 and CDR2 from the germline V gene are SGHTS and YDEGEE. Trimming removed 6 bases at V and 6 bases at J, with 9 bases between. The CDR3 contains 12 residues. The chain's CDR3 is CASTGYSGELFF. In DNA, the CDR3 is TGTGCCAGCACGGGGTACTCCGGGGAGCTGTTTTTT.

This clone was seen once. This chain links TRBV4-1 with TRBJ2-5, with TRBD2 identical over 7 bases. V shed 0 bases and J 2 bases; nucleotides not matched to a gene: 9. CDR1 and CDR2 from the germline V gene are MGHRA and YSYEKL. The CDR3 runs 17 residues. The chain's CDR3 is CASSQERGTSVQETQYF. CDR3 in DNA: TGCGCCAGCAGCCAAGAGCGAGGAACTAGCGTGCAAGAGACCCAGTACTTC.

This clone was counted a single time. The gene calls are TRBV5-1 and TRBJ2-3; D unresolved. The CDR3 covers 15 residues. V was trimmed by 7 bases and J by 4 bases, leaving 19 bases between them. The germline CDR1 and CDR2 sequences are SGHRS and YFSETQ. Written as DNA, the CDR3 is TGCGCCAGCTCTTCCTTCGCCGGTGTGTCAGATACGCAGTATTTT. The encoded protein is CASSSFAGVSDTQYF.